The TCR beta chain under discussion was sequenced for a study of T cell changes during pregnancy in multiple sclerosis. This CDR3 comprises 16 residues. J lost 2 bases, V lost 6 bases, and 11 bases had no gene match. The germline CDR1 and CDR2 sequences are MNHNY and SVGAGI (reference sequence). Using immunoSEQ multiplex PCR, the repertoire was profiled, and TCRdb retains in-frame clones only, with some absent. Found here are tens of thousands of clones, roughly 93% of them singletons; the top ten hold around 4%. This clone showed up just a few times. The clonotype comes from a female donor with multiple sclerosis, enrolled in a pregnancy study. V and J are TRBV6-6 and TRBJ2-3, with 7 bases fitting TRBD1. Sequences were derived from CD8+ T cells from peripheral blood mononuclear cells, sampled in the second trimester of pregnancy. CDR3 nucleotide sequence: TGTGCCAGCAGGGGAGACAGGGTCCCCCACACAGATACGCAGTATTTT. Translating it yields CASRGDRVPHTDTQYF.